This T cell receptor (beta chain) was retrieved from a study of Ad26.COV2.S vaccination and SARS-CoV-2 variants. The CDR3 length is 16 residues. The V end was cut by 5 bases, the J end by 5 bases, with 16 bases between. The germline CDR1 and CDR2 sequences are SGHAT and FQDESV (reference sequence). The table came from immunoSEQ multiplex PCR; TCRdb's copy has only in-frame clones and leaves some out. The top ten clones hold 2.1% of a sample with approximately 300,000 clones, about 85% of them seen once. Treatment of the sample: 15 to 20 received Ad26.COV2.S at low or high dose, single or two shots; five or six received placebo; per-sample allocation not given. Sampling was done on day 63 after the first vaccine or placebo injection.

Material: peripheral blood, obtained in a trial of Ad26.COV2.S vaccine versus placebo. The V and J genes are TRBV11-1 and TRBJ1-6; D may be TRBD1 (5 bases). The receptor's source is a person between 18 and 65 years old who received the Ad26.COV2.S COVID-19 vaccine or a placebo. The DNA of the CDR3 is TGTGCCAGCAGCACACCCCGGGACGGCAATAATTCACCCCTCCACTTT. Its protein is CASSTPRDGNNSPLHF.